Below, one T cell receptor (beta chain) is given with its context. A far more abundant clone sits one base away, making this likely a read error. This entry belongs to a study of regulatory T cells in long-lasting Graves disease. Across the study: Antithyroid drug exposure in newly diagnosed Graves' patients had lasted under 3 months.

Specified time point: newly diagnosed GD, antithyroid drugs for less than 3 months. After RNA was extracted from PBMCs, the TCR library was made from it. The TCR beta library used iRepertoire HTBI primers with Arm-PCR amplification of CDR3. One entry per CDR3 protein results from TCRdb running MiXCR on the multiplex PCR reads. The sample holds a few hundred thousand distinct CDR3 sequences, around 15% seen once. Per the germline V gene, CDR1 is MDHEN and CDR2 is SYDVKM. V lost 2 bases, J lost 11 bases, and 15 bases lay in between. This CDR3 comprises 13 residues. In addition, the sample was reused for a study of T cells in Graves' hyperthyroidism and ophthalmopathy. From that study: In the blood, most expanded thyroid clonotypes above 0.001 appeared as well.

Sequences were derived from peripheral blood mononuclear cells (PBMCs), sampled at new diagnosis, from a patient treated with antithyroid drugs. V is TRBV28 and J is TRBJ2-5; D remains ambiguous. This TCR derives from a woman between 45 and 60 years old with Graves disease. The CDR3 spells CASSLQIYNEQYF. The DNA for the CDR3 is TGTGCCAGCAGTTTACAGATCTACAATGAGCAGTACTTC.